This T cell receptor (beta chain) was identified in a study of brain T cells in children with intractable seizures. Study-level results: Only CDR3 sequence similarity suggested viral specificity, without known HCMV serostatus. Clones missing pre-surgery may reflect undersampling of that blood sample.

Surgery cases with the highest brain T cell transcript signatures were chosen for sequencing. Before surgery, patients took at least one anti-epileptic drug. In regard to this clone: Its antigen is not known.

V lost 5 bases to trimming and J lost 7 bases, with 14 bases between them. Germline values: CDR1 LNHNV, CDR2 YYDKDF (reference sequence). The CDR3 length is 14 residues. Some clones are missing from TCRdb's copy, which holds only in-frame ones; the method was immunoSEQ multiplex PCR. Of 78,000 or so clones listed, around nine tenths are singletons. V and J are TRBV15 and TRBJ1-4; weak D call: TRBD1 (5 bases). This sequence originates from a girl aged 2 to 9 with Rasmussen encephalitis and intractable seizures. The sample consisted of peripheral blood, taken at surgery. The CDR3: CATSWPPGGEKLFF. For the CDR3, the DNA is TGTGCCACCAGCTGGCCTCCCGGGGGTGAAAAACTGTTTTTT.